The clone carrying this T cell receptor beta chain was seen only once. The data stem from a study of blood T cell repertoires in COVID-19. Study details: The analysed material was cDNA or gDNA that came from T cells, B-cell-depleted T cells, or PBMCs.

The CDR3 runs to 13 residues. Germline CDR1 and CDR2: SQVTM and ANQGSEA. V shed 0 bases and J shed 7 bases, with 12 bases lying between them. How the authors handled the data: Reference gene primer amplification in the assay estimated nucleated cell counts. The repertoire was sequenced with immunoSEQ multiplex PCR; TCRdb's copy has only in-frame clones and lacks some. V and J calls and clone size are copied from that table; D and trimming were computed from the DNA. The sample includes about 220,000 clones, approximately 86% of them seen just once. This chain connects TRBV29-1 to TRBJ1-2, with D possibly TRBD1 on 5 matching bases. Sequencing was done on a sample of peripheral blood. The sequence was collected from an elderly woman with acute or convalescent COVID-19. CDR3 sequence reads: CSVEDRAMGGYTF. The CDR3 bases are TGCAGCGTTGAAGACAGGGCTATGGGTGGCTACACCTTC.